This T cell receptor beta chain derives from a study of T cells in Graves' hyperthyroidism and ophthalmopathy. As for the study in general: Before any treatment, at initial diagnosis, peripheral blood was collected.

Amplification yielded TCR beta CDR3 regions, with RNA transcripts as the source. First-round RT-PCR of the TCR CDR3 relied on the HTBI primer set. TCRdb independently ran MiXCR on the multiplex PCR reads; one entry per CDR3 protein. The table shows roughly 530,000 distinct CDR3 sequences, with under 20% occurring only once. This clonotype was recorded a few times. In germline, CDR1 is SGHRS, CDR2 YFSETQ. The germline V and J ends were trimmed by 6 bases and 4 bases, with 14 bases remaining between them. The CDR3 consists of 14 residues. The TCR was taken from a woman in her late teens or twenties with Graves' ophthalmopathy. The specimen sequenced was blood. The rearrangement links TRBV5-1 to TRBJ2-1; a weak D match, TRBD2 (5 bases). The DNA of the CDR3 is TGCGCCAGCACCGCTTCGGACTCTTACAATGAGCAGTTCTTC. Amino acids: CASTASDSYNEQFF.